Below, one TCR beta chain is given with its context. Its target is unknown. The table came from immunoSEQ multiplex PCR; TCRdb's copy has only in-frame clones and leaves some out. The sample contains around 140,000 clones, around 92% of which appear only once. These data are taken from a study of T cell responses to AZD1222 COVID-19 vaccine. General study findings and limits: Clonal diversity was possibly underestimated, and the donors were mostly white British, with more females. In all cases, repertoires were sampled only after the peak T cell response.

Trimming took off 1 base at V and 1 base at J, with 8 bases between the two ends. Per germline, CDR1 SGHRS and CDR2 YFSETQ. The CDR3 length is 14 residues. The chain uses TRBV5-1 and TRBJ1-1; D possibly corresponds to TRBD1 (6 bases). Sequenced material: peripheral blood, taken 28 days after the second AZD1222 dose. The clonotype was recovered from an adult who received the AZD1222 COVID-19 vaccine. The CDR3 loop reads CASSLRTANTEAFF. The CDR3 nucleotides read TGCGCCAGCAGCTTGAGGACAGCGAACACTGAAGCTTTCTTT. Full variable domain (missing parts from reference TRBV5-1 and TRBJ1-1): KAGVTQTPRYLIKTRGQQVTLSCSPISGHRSVSWYQQTPGQGLQFLFEYFSETQRNKGNFPGRFSGRQFSNSRSEMNVSTLELGDSALYLCASSLRTANTEAFFGQGTRLTVV.